These T cell receptor beta chains were read from a single sample in a study of blood T cell repertoires in COVID-19. TCRdb's table, derived via immunoSEQ multiplex PCR, lists solely in-frame clones and lacks some. The top ten clones hold roughly 14% of a sample with about 47,000 clones, 80% to 90% of them seen once. The sequencing input was peripheral blood. Receptors originate from a man in his fifties or sixties with active COVID-19. CDR3s include the opening cysteine and the closing phenylalanine or tryptophan. Fields, in order: D gene, V gene, CDR3 protein. D genes are given only for firm matches.

D gene: TRBD1; V gene: TRBV25-1; CDR3 protein: CASSDQRQGDYEQYF
D gene: NA; V gene: TRBV30; CDR3 protein: CAWTLPGGQAFF
D gene: NA; V gene: TRBV5-1; CDR3 protein: CASSFQAESGYGYTF
D gene: TRBD2; V gene: TRBV24-1; CDR3 protein: CATSDPGLAGGGTPYNEQFF
D gene: TRBD1; V gene: TRBV10-2; CDR3 protein: CASQGGQEAEQYF
D gene: NA; V gene: TRBV24-1; CDR3 protein: CATSDLGGNQPQHF
D gene: TRBD1; V gene: TRBV9; CDR3 protein: CASSARTGGSVGNTGELFF
D gene: NA; V gene: TRBV5-5; CDR3 protein: CASTLEGFTEAFF
D gene: TRBD1; V gene: TRBV6-5; CDR3 protein: CATPRTGSGEQYF
D gene: NA; V gene: TRBV3-1/TRBV3-2; CDR3 protein: CASSQEKLPPYEQYF
D gene: NA; V gene: TRBV6-5; CDR3 protein: CASKGGIGPPLHF
D gene: TRBD1; V gene: TRBV19; CDR3 protein: CASSSPGQLAKNIQYF
D gene: TRBD1; V gene: TRBV28; CDR3 protein: CASSWTGMNSPLHF
D gene: NA; V gene: TRBV5-6; CDR3 protein: CASSGPTPRRGTDTQYF
D gene: NA; V gene: TRBV5-6; CDR3 protein: CASSFPDTQGYTF
D gene: TRBD1; V gene: TRBV7-8; CDR3 protein: CASSADRGNTEAFF
D gene: NA; V gene: TRBV24-1; CDR3 protein: CATSDSQLRQPQHF
D gene: NA; V gene: TRBV28; CDR3 protein: CASSLRSYNYGYTF
D gene: NA; V gene: TRBV6-5; CDR3 protein: CASSLQYGYTF
D gene: TRBD2; V gene: TRBV7-2; CDR3 protein: CASSLVSGGEQYF
D gene: TRBD1; V gene: TRBV3-1/TRBV3-2; CDR3 protein: CASSRGQGFLYF
D gene: TRBD2; V gene: TRBV3-1/TRBV3-2; CDR3 protein: CASSQDWIAGGRNEQFF
D gene: NA; V gene: TRBV28; CDR3 protein: CASRDTGSRVANEQFF
D gene: TRBD2; V gene: TRBV7-2; CDR3 protein: CASSAGLDSEQYF
D gene: TRBD2; V gene: TRBV13; CDR3 protein: CASSLGVVGGEQFF
D gene: TRBD1; V gene: TRBV25-1; CDR3 protein: CASSGGGGWTEAFF
D gene: NA; V gene: TRBV18; CDR3 protein: CASSPPENTDTQYF
D gene: NA; V gene: TRBV10-1; CDR3 protein: CASRGSGDTEAFF
D gene: TRBD1; V gene: TRBV18; CDR3 protein: CASSPGQGSESPLHF
D gene: TRBD2; V gene: TRBV9; CDR3 protein: CASSLTGGPGEQFF
D gene: NA; V gene: TRBV24-1; CDR3 protein: CATSGSGADVRYTF
D gene: TRBD2; V gene: TRBV7-3; CDR3 protein: CASSTTSGGNEQFF
D gene: NA; V gene: TRBV5-1; CDR3 protein: CASSRNNQETQYF
D gene: NA; V gene: TRBV6-1; CDR3 protein: CASSDGGGGEQFF
D gene: NA; V gene: TRBV4-1; CDR3 protein: CASSQAASRHEQYF